This T cell receptor (beta chain) is from a study of HIV-infected patients and healthy controls. TCRdb re-called the 5' RACE reads through MiXCR, storing one row per CDR3 protein. The repertoire holds 60,000 to 75,000 distinct CDR3 sequences, with 16% as singletons. V dropped 3 bases and J dropped 3; count of bases not matched to a gene: 6. Germline loops: CDR1 SGHDT, CDR2 YYEEEE. The CDR3 loop spans 16 amino acids. V usage is TRBV5-6 and J usage is TRBJ1-2; TRBD1 matches at 12 bases. Input material: CD4+ T cells from blood. The receptor comes from a human donor in good health. This CDR3 is CASSSRDRGLYYGYTF. The CDR3 DNA is TGTGCCAGCAGCTCCAGGGACAGGGGGCTGTACTATGGCTACACCTTC.